One sample yielded the 26 T cell receptor beta chains listed below, sequenced in a study of PD-L1 blockade in urothelial cancer. Clones were read by immunoSEQ multiplex PCR, and TCRdb kept only the in-frame ones, dropping some. The profile covers 100,000 or so clones, with about 85% appearing a single time and about 2.6% taken by the ten largest. The sequencing here drew on PBMCs, taken around atezolizumab (anti-PD-L1) treatment. The receptors here all came from a man in his forties or fifties with urothelial cancer.

V usage is TRBV5-1 and J usage is TRBJ2-3, with 8 positions matching TRBD2. V gave up 4 bases and J gave up 9 bases; unmatched junction bases: 16. The CDR3 consists of 16 residues. Germline V gives CDR1 SGHRS, CDR2 YFSETQ. DNA for the CDR3: TGCGCCAGCAGCCCCGAACTAGCGAGCGGGAGAGGAACGCAGTATTTT. It translates to CASSPELASGRGTQYF.

The chain employs TRBV27 and TRBJ1-5; D gene ambiguous. The germline V gene has CDR1 MNHEY and CDR2 SMNVEV (reference sequence). CDR3 length: 13 residues. With 3 bases removed from V and 9 bases from J, the gap between germline ends came to 12 bases. The CDR3 DNA is TGTGCCAGCAGTTTGGGGAGTGGTGGGCCCCAGCATTTT. Amino acid sequence: CASSLGSGGPQHF.

The chain recombines TRBV6-1 with TRBJ1-4; D not resolved. V was pared by 3 bases and J by 6 bases, with 5 bases between. The CDR3 sequence is 12 residues long. CDR1 and CDR2 (germline): MNHNS, SASEGT. Written as DNA, the CDR3 is TGTGCCAGCAGTGACCTCGATGAAAAACTGTTTTTT. It yields the protein CASSDLDEKLFF.

The chain is built from TRBV9 and TRBJ1-3; tentatively, D is TRBD1 (6 bases). CDR3 length: 17 amino acids. From germline, CDR1 is SGDLS and CDR2 YYNGEE. The V end was cut by 0 bases, the J end by 1 base, with 14 bases between. CDR3 sequence (DNA): TGTGCCAGCAGCGTAGGAGAGGGACACCTGTCTGGAAACACCATATATTTT. Translating gives CASSVGEGHLSGNTIYF.

This chain uses TRBV2 with TRBJ2-7, with TRBD2 matching over 8 bases. Germline CDR1 reads SNHLY; CDR2 reads FYNNEI. V shed 2 bases, J shed 2 bases, and the junction held 5 bases outside the gene matches. The CDR3 length is 15 residues. The CDR3 loop reads CASSEPTSGTYEQYF. DNA for the CDR3: TGTGCCAGCAGTGAACCCACTAGCGGTACCTACGAGCAGTACTTC.

V gene TRBV7-3 combines with J gene TRBJ2-3, with TRBD2 as a possible D gene (6 bases). The CDR3 loop spans 16 amino acids. V lost 0 bases and J 4 bases, leaving 14 bases between the germline ends. Germline V CDR1 and CDR2: SGHTA, FQGTGA. Here the CDR3 reads CASSLTLQLAPDTQYF. CDR3 in DNA: TGTGCCAGCAGCTTAACGTTACAACTAGCTCCAGATACGCAGTATTTT.

CDR3 sequence (DNA): TGCGCCAGCAGCTTGAACAGGGGGACAGATACGCAGTATTTT. Translating gives CASSLNRGTDTQYF. The J gene is TRBJ2-3, the V gene TRBV5-1; 8 nucleotides align to TRBD1. Trimming removed 1 base from V and 3 bases from J; junction bases left unmatched: 1. CDR3 length: 14 residues. From germline, CDR1 is SGHRS and CDR2 YFSETQ.

There are a few counts of this clone. The CDR3 region has the DNA TGTGCCAGCCGGCGGGGAAGGGCTGAAGCTTTCTTT. It codes for CASRRGRAEAFF. The chain carries TRBV6-5 and TRBJ1-1, with D unresolved. This CDR3 is built from 12 residues. Germline CDR1 is MNHEY and CDR2 is SVGAGI. The germline V and J ends were trimmed by 8 bases and 6 bases, with 13 bases remaining between them.

The chain recombines TRBV7-3 with TRBJ1-6, with TRBD1 identical over 7 bases. This CDR3 has 15 residues. Looked up from germline, CDR1 is SGHTA and CDR2 is FQGTGA. The J segment lost 7 bases and the V segment lost 0 bases, leaving 3 bases of the junction unmatched. The CDR3 DNA sequence: TGTGCCAGCAGCTTAACAGGGGGCGGGAATTCACCCCTCCACTTT. Translating it yields CASSLTGGGNSPLHF.

Worth noting for this clone: One junction end disagrees with the germline gene, perhaps due to a read error. The rearrangement joins TRBV30 to TRBJ2-1, with 10 positions matching TRBD1. This CDR3 is 13 amino acids long. From germline, CDR1 is GTSNPN and CDR2 SVGIG (reference sequence). CDR3 DNA: TGTGCCTGGAGTGACCATAGACAGGGGGCGAGGGTCTTC. Its translation is CAWSDHRQGARVF.

This clone was observed a single time. CDR3 sequence: CASSFGVAGVLWNEQFF. The CDR3 DNA sequence: TGTGCCAGCAGCTTTGGGGTAGCGGGAGTACTCTGGAATGAGCAGTTCTTC. The chain links TRBV7-6 to TRBJ2-1, with TRBD2 identical over 9 bases. The CDR3 runs 17 residues. The germline CDR1 and CDR2 sequences are SGHVS and FNYEAQ. Germline trimming cut 3 bases from V and 7 bases from J; bases unmatched to any gene: 13.

This CDR3 is CASSLGLLNQPQHF. The DNA for the CDR3 is TGTGCCAGCAGTCTAGGATTACTCAATCAGCCCCAGCATTTT. V gene TRBV28 combines with J gene TRBJ1-5; no clear D. This CDR3 contains 14 residues. V lost 5 bases and J 3 bases, leaving 11 bases between the germline ends. Germline CDR1 and CDR2: MDHEN and SYDVKM.

The chain has TRBV5-1 and TRBJ2-1; TRBD2 aligns across 7 bases. CDR1 is SGHRS, CDR2 YFSETQ, per germline. This CDR3 contains 15 residues. With V trimmed by 2 bases and J by 3 bases, 5 bases remained unmatched. Here the CDR3 reads CASSFGGGHYNEQFF. CDR3 sequence (DNA): TGCGCCAGCAGCTTCGGGGGAGGGCACTACAATGAGCAGTTCTTC.

J is TRBJ2-5 and V is TRBV7-9, with TRBD2 identical over 14 bases. This CDR3 contains 16 residues. The trim removed 3 bases at V and 5 bases at J, leaving 5 bases unmatched. Germline lookup yields CDR1 SEHNR and CDR2 FQNEAQ (reference sequence). The CDR3 here is CASSLGTSGSEETQYF. The CDR3 DNA sequence: TGTGCCAGCAGCTTGGGGACTAGCGGGAGTGAGGAGACCCAGTACTTC.

The gene calls are TRBV9 and TRBJ2-2, with TRBD1 matching over 7 bases. Per the germline V gene, CDR1 is SGDLS and CDR2 is YYNGEE. J lost 5 bases, V lost 4 bases, and 8 bases had no gene match. This CDR3 has 15 amino acids. The CDR3 DNA reads TGTGCCAGCAGCCCGCACAGGGGTAGAACCGGGGAGCTGTTTTTT. It encodes CASSPHRGRTGELFF.

This chain joins TRBV4-1 and TRBJ2-7; a weak D match, TRBD1 (5 bases). The CDR3 length is 15 residues. Trimming took 2 bases from V and 2 from J, leaving 13 bases between them. The germline V gene has CDR1 MGHRA and CDR2 YSYEKL. CDR3 nucleotide sequence: TGCGCCAGCAGCCAAACGTCAGGGTGGGCCTACGAGCAGTACTTC. It encodes CASSQTSGWAYEQYF.

The chain is built from TRBV4-2 and TRBJ2-2; 8 bases align to TRBD2. This CDR3 has 15 amino acids. CDR1 is LGHNA and CDR2 is YNFKEQ in the germline V gene. V was clipped by 2 bases and J by 6 bases; unmatched bases: 5. This chain's CDR3 is CASSQQAGRAGELFF. CDR3 bases: TGTGCCAGCAGCCAACAGGCCGGGAGGGCCGGGGAGCTGTTTTTT.

This rearrangement joins TRBV9 to TRBJ1-3; D is unresolved. V gave up 4 bases and J gave up 3 bases, with 2 bases separating them. The length of the CDR3 is 11 residues. CDR1 and CDR2 (germline): SGDLS, YYNGEE. The CDR3 region is CASSLGNTIYF. The CDR3 bases are TGTGCCAGCAGCCTTGGAAACACCATATATTTT.

The chain carries TRBV7-9 and TRBJ2-3, with D perhaps TRBD2 (5 bases). CDR1 is SEHNR, CDR2 FQNEAQ, per germline (reference sequence). This CDR3 region has 14 residues. Trimming removed 1 base from V and 4 bases from J, with 9 bases in between. For the CDR3, the DNA is TGTGCCAGCAGCTTAGGAAGAGGGCCAGATACGCAGTATTTT. Translating it yields CASSLGRGPDTQYF.

This chain's CDR3 is CASSQHPGGAGANVLTF. CDR3 DNA sequence: TGCGCCAGCAGCCAACACCCGGGGGGGGCTGGGGCCAACGTCCTGACTTTC. This chain links TRBV4-1 with TRBJ2-6, with TRBD2 identical over 8 bases. Germline trimming cut 2 bases from V and 2 bases from J; bases unmatched to any gene: 5. The CDR3 consists of 17 residues. Per germline, CDR1 MGHRA and CDR2 YSYEKL.

The chain combines TRBV7-2 with TRBJ2-3, with 9 bases matching TRBD2. The CDR3 covers 18 residues. Germline V gene lookup returns CDR1 SGHTA and CDR2 FQGNSA. The J segment lost 4 bases and the V segment lost 5 bases, leaving 16 bases of the junction unmatched. CDR3 DNA: TGTGCCAGCAGCCGTCGCGGTAGCGGGAGAATCGTCCCAGATACGCAGTATTTT. This codes for CASSRRGSGRIVPDTQYF.

The rearrangement links TRBV28 to TRBJ2-2; TRBD1 matches at 10 bases. This CDR3 has 14 residues. Germline CDR1 and CDR2: MDHEN and SYDVKM. V trimming: 7 bases; J trimming: 7 bases; junction bases outside the gene matches: 6. The CDR3 sequence: CASTRQGASGELFF. In DNA form, the CDR3 reads TGTGCCAGCACCCGACAGGGGGCTAGCGGGGAGCTGTTTTTT.

This clone is a singleton in its sample. The V call is TRBV11-3, the J call TRBJ2-6; D gene unclear. CDR1 and CDR2 (germline): SGHNT, YENEEA. The CDR3 is made up of 15 amino acids. Between the trimmed V and J ends, which lost 1 base and 2 bases, there was a span of 6 bases. The CDR3 DNA reads as TGTGCCAGCAGCTTAGGAGTGGCTGGGGCCAACGTCCTGACTTTC. Protein sequence: CASSLGVAGANVLTF.

In its sample, this clone was seen a few times. The same CDR3 arises from other DNA sequences in this sample as well. This sequence joins TRBV25-1 and TRBJ1-1, with D maybe TRBD1 (5 bases). V was pared by 4 bases and J by 3 bases, with 9 bases between. The CDR3 is made up of 13 amino acids. Germline lookup yields CDR1 MGHDK and CDR2 SYGVNS. The CDR3 sequence: CASSGQGYTEAFF. The CDR3, as DNA: TGTGCCAGCAGTGGGCAGGGTTACACTGAAGCTTTCTTT.

The J gene is TRBJ2-7, the V gene TRBV7-6; D uncertain. The V gene's germline CDR1 is SGHVS and CDR2 FNYEAQ. The CDR3 consists of 15 residues. With 0 bases removed from V and 0 bases from J, the gap between germline ends came to 9 bases. The CDR3 DNA is TGTGCCAGCAGCTTAGCGCATGGCGGCTCCTACGAGCAGTACTTC. It specifies CASSLAHGGSYEQYF.

A note on this clone: Different DNA sequences within this sample yield the same CDR3. The chain recombines TRBV7-6 with TRBJ2-1; D may be TRBD1 (6 bases). The V end was cut by 4 bases, the J end by 9 bases, with 10 bases between. Looked up from germline, CDR1 is SGHVS and CDR2 is FNYEAQ. CDR3 length: 12 amino acids. The CDR3 loop reads CASSYRVGEQFF. CDR3 DNA sequence: TGTGCCAGCAGCTACAGGGTCGGTGAGCAGTTCTTC.